This TCR beta chain stems from a study of blood T cell repertoires in COVID-19. Study as a whole: The analysed material was cDNA or gDNA that came from T cells, B-cell-depleted T cells, or PBMCs.

J was trimmed by 9 bases and V by 7 bases; bases with no gene match: 4. Germline CDR1 is SQVTM and CDR2 is ANQGSEA. CDR3 length equals 11 residues. This clone was counted between two and nine times. Original processing notes: Amplified reference gene primers provided the basis for estimating nucleated cell counts. TCRdb's table, derived via immunoSEQ multiplex PCR, lists solely in-frame clones and lacks some. V and J calls and clone size are as listed in that table; D and trimming were resolved from the DNA. The sample lists about 200,000 clones, around 80% occurring once. The receptor's source is a man aged 40-49 years with acute or convalescent COVID-19. The sample was peripheral blood. The chain joins TRBV29-1 to TRBJ2-1; TRBD1 matches at 9 bases. The CDR3 region is CSAGQGAEQFF. The CDR3 DNA sequence: TGCAGCGCGGGACAGGGTGCTGAGCAGTTCTTC.